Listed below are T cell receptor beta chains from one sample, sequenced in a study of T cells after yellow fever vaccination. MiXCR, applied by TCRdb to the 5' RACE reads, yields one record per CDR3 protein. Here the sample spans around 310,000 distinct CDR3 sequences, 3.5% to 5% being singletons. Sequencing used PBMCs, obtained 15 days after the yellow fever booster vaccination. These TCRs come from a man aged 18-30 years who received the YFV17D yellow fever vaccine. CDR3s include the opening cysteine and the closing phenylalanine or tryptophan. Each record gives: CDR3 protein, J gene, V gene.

CDR3 protein: CASSMRRGRATEAFF
J gene: TRBJ1-1
V gene: TRBV5-1

CDR3 protein: CASSLWGGTGYNEQFF
J gene: TRBJ2-1
V gene: TRBV27

CDR3 protein: CASSQGVQGLNF
J gene: TRBJ1-4
V gene: TRBV18

CDR3 protein: CASSLLRNNEKLFF
J gene: TRBJ1-4
V gene: TRBV12-3/TRBV12-4

CDR3 protein: CASSQEGRSPLHF
J gene: TRBJ1-6
V gene: TRBV7-9

CDR3 protein: CASSVGWALSYNEQFF
J gene: TRBJ2-1
V gene: TRBV9

CDR3 protein: CASSVAETGVYEQYF
J gene: TRBJ2-7
V gene: TRBV2

CDR3 protein: CASGFLTGGYTF
J gene: TRBJ1-2
V gene: TRBV4-1

CDR3 protein: CSAREGGYGYTF
J gene: TRBJ1-2
V gene: TRBV20-1

CDR3 protein: CASSLATHTDTQYF
J gene: TRBJ2-3
V gene: TRBV7-9

CDR3 protein: CASSWGQGALAGELFF
J gene: TRBJ2-2
V gene: TRBV5-6

CDR3 protein: CASSMTGKNYGYTF
J gene: TRBJ1-2
V gene: TRBV6-5

CDR3 protein: CASSLLAGTNEKLFF
J gene: TRBJ1-4
V gene: TRBV12-3/TRBV12-4

CDR3 protein: CASSIWQQDGYTF
J gene: TRBJ1-2
V gene: TRBV19

CDR3 protein: CASSPPGQGFFGELFF
J gene: TRBJ2-2
V gene: TRBV18

CDR3 protein: CASSGRLTQGKSSYGYTF
J gene: TRBJ1-2
V gene: TRBV9

CDR3 protein: CASSPKGSNQPQHF
J gene: TRBJ1-5
V gene: TRBV7-9

CDR3 protein: CASSLALLRRRGNTEAFF
J gene: TRBJ1-1
V gene: TRBV7-7

CDR3 protein: CASSLAPPRGGAADTQYF
J gene: TRBJ2-3
V gene: TRBV7-2

CDR3 protein: CASSDGVGWTEAFF
J gene: TRBJ1-1
V gene: TRBV25-1

CDR3 protein: CASSLGTGLAGELFF
J gene: TRBJ2-2
V gene: TRBV4-3

CDR3 protein: CASYRHRGGEQFF
J gene: TRBJ2-1
V gene: TRBV5-6

CDR3 protein: CASSWTEANQPQHF
J gene: TRBJ1-5
V gene: TRBV7-2

CDR3 protein: CASSLGTENIQYF
J gene: TRBJ2-4
V gene: TRBV5-4

CDR3 protein: CATARTSGEWGTQYF
J gene: TRBJ2-5
V gene: TRBV3-1

CDR3 protein: CATSDTRGSNEQFF
J gene: TRBJ2-1
V gene: TRBV24-1

CDR3 protein: CATRDQGNGNTIYF
J gene: TRBJ1-3
V gene: TRBV15

CDR3 protein: CASSLEGRGDGYTF
J gene: TRBJ1-2
V gene: TRBV5-1

CDR3 protein: CASSFREGGPYEQYF
J gene: TRBJ2-7
V gene: TRBV7-9

CDR3 protein: CASSPWTGISSGNTIYF
J gene: TRBJ1-3
V gene: TRBV7-9

CDR3 protein: CASSFRTHSPLHF
J gene: TRBJ1-6
V gene: TRBV12-3/TRBV12-4

CDR3 protein: CASSPGQSYEQYF
J gene: TRBJ2-7
V gene: TRBV7-3

CDR3 protein: CASSFNKGRLKGTETQYF
J gene: TRBJ2-5
V gene: TRBV7-6

CDR3 protein: CASKPGFSGNTIYF
J gene: TRBJ1-3
V gene: TRBV2

CDR3 protein: CASSAWRGLGYEQYF
J gene: TRBJ2-7
V gene: TRBV7-2

CDR3 protein: CASSQVTAYQETQYF
J gene: TRBJ2-5
V gene: TRBV14

CDR3 protein: CASALAGGPDEQFF
J gene: TRBJ2-1
V gene: TRBV12-3/TRBV12-4

CDR3 protein: CASSQDLLGQWSTEAFF
J gene: TRBJ1-1
V gene: TRBV4-3

CDR3 protein: CASSLVPRGQAFF
J gene: TRBJ1-1
V gene: TRBV11-2

CDR3 protein: CASSDRGGEQYF
J gene: TRBJ2-7
V gene: TRBV2

CDR3 protein: CASSHGTGEREKLFF
J gene: TRBJ1-4
V gene: TRBV28

CDR3 protein: CASSYSGGNTDTQYF
J gene: TRBJ2-3
V gene: TRBV7-2